This TCR beta chain emerged from a study of cytomegalovirus exposure and HLA in healthy donors. Study results and limitations: Common viral pathogens were later found to be apparently linked to several of the most significant clusters. Association of a missense DCLRE1C variant with TCR beta V- and J-gene trimming was reported in a later analysis. Productive rates of about 90% or about 30% were seen for most TCR beta V segments in an earlier analysis. Published work reported that the classifier diagnosed cytomegalovirus status with high specificity and sensitivity.

In regard to this clone: What it binds is unknown.

The germline gives CDR1 SEHNR, CDR2 FQNEAQ (reference sequence). This CDR3 has 13 residues. Trimming at V came to 1 base and at J to 9 bases, leaving 3 bases not matched to a gene. The PCR made use of 60 Vbeta and 13 Jbeta primers. The assay was immunoSEQ multiplex PCR, and TCRdb's table has in-frame clones only and misses some. There are roughly 170,000 clones in the sample; just under 80% occur only once, and about 13% lies in the top ten. The rearrangement links TRBV7-9 to TRBJ2-1, with 7 bases identical to TRBD2. The receptor comes from a woman aged 45-65 years in good health and CMV-seropositive. The source material was PBMCs. The chain's CDR3 is CASSLGGGIEQFF. CDR3 coding DNA: TGTGCCAGCAGCTTAGGGGGGGGGATTGAGCAGTTCTTC. Together with reference TRBV7-9 and TRBJ2-1, the CDR3 gives the full variable domain: DTGVSQNPRHKITKRGQNVTFRCDPISEHNRLYWYRQTLGQGPEFLTYFQNEAQLEKSRLLSDRFSAERPKGSFSTLEIQRTEQGDSAMYLCASSLGGGIEQFFGPGTRLTVL.